The clone carrying this T cell receptor beta chain was observed a handful of times. The target antigen is unknown. This sample is part of a study of T cells after yellow fever vaccination. Broader study findings: One caveat is that FACS-sorted repertoires could contain abundant clonotypes contaminating from the bulk population.

TCRdb reprocessed the 5' RACE reads via MiXCR and lists one record per CDR3 protein. The sample records 150,000 to 200,000 distinct CDR3 sequences, roughly 6.2% being singletons. This clonotype originated in a man aged 18 to 30 who received the YFV17D yellow fever vaccine. Sample: CD4+ T cells sorted from PBMCs, taken on the day of the first yellow fever vaccination.

CDR3: CASSRSHGRDEQFF. CDR3 nucleotide sequence: TGTGCCAGCAGCCGATCCCATGGGAGGGATGAGCAGTTCTTC. The chain is built from TRBV7-3 and TRBJ2-1; 7 bases line up with TRBD2. CDR3 size: 14 residues. Trimming removed 5 bases from V and 8 bases from J; junction bases left unmatched: 9. CDR1 SGHTA and CDR2 FQGTGA come from the germline V gene.